Listed here are 18 T cell receptor beta chains from one sample, sequenced in a study of blood T cell repertoires in COVID-19. Libraries were prepared by immunoSEQ multiplex PCR; TCRdb keeps only in-frame clonotypes and omits some of them. The sample consists of over 85,000 clones, 72% of them appearing once. Sequencing was done on a sample of peripheral blood. These receptors were collected from a woman aged 55-70 years with acute or convalescent COVID-19.

The chain is built from TRBV18 and TRBJ1-1; tentative D call: TRBD1 (6 bases). Germline CDR1 and CDR2: KGHSH and LQKENI. The ends were cut back, 3 bases at V and 1 base at J, with 9 bases in the middle. The CDR3 runs to 14 residues. The CDR3 DNA reads as TGTGCCAGCTCACCGGGGGCGGCGAACACTGAAGCTTTCTTT. This translates into CASSPGAANTEAFF.

V gene TRBV29-1 combines with J gene TRBJ2-7; 7 bases are a match to TRBD1. The CDR3 sequence is 13 residues long. J gave up 6 bases and V 3 bases, and 8 bases lay outside the gene matches. CDR1 is SQVTM and CDR2 is ANQGSEA in the germline V gene. CDR3 region: CSVDSTGKSEQYF. The CDR3 coding sequence is TGCAGCGTTGATTCGACAGGGAAAAGCGAGCAGTACTTC.

This chain connects TRBV3-1 (or the pseudogene TRBV3-2) to TRBJ1-5; TRBD1 agrees at 9 bases. Germline V gene sequence: CDR1 LGHDT, CDR2 YNNKEL (reference sequence). The CDR3 consists of 19 residues. Trimming cost V 2 bases and J 0 bases; bases outside gene matches: 11. The CDR3 loop reads CASSQSDRGLTYSNQPQHF. The CDR3, as DNA: TGTGCCAGCAGCCAATCGGACAGGGGACTTACTTATAGCAATCAGCCCCAGCATTTT.

The CDR3 is CASSPSTGVNNQPQHF. The CDR3 region has the DNA TGTGCCAGCAGCCCGTCGACAGGGGTCAACAATCAGCCCCAGCATTTT. The chain links TRBV12-1 to TRBJ1-5; the table's D call, TRBD1, has no DNA check behind it. TRBV12-1 is marked as a pseudogene. The CDR3 is 16 amino acids.

This chain links TRBV10-3 with TRBJ2-3; D is uncertain. Germline V gene data show CDR1 as ENHRY and CDR2 as SYGVKD. The V gene lost 2 bases and the J gene lost 0 bases, with 9 bases spanning the gap. The CDR3 extends over 15 amino acids. The CDR3 bases are TGTGCCATCAGTGAGCCTCTAGTTAGCACAGATACGCAGTATTTT. Amino acids: CAISEPLVSTDTQYF.

The J gene is TRBJ2-5, the V gene TRBV5-1, with 7 bases that match TRBD1. The DNA end is a closer match to TRBJ2-7, so the J assignment may be wrong. CDR1 SGHRS and CDR2 YFSETQ come from the germline V gene. The CDR3 has 15 residues. The CDR3 DNA reads TGCGCCAGCAGCAAGGGACAGACGAGCACCTACGAGCAGTACTTC. Its protein product is CASSKGQTSTYEQYF.

For this clone: A much larger clone lies a single base off, so this may be a read error. The chain is built from TRBV19 and TRBJ1-5; 7 positions agree with TRBD1. V lost 6 bases and J lost 4; bases outside the gene matches: 0. From germline, CDR1 is LNHDA and CDR2 SQIVND (reference sequence). This CDR3 region has 12 residues. In nucleotides, the CDR3 is TGTGCCAGTAGACAGGGGAATCAGCCCCAGCATTTT. It yields the protein CASRQGNQPQHF.

The chain recombines TRBV5-8 with TRBJ2-7; TRBD1 agrees at 11 bases. The germline V gene has CDR1 SGHTS and CDR2 YDEGEE. V dropped 9 bases and J dropped 5; count of bases not matched to a gene: 7. The CDR3 totals 13 residues. CDR3 bases: TGTGCCATGCGGGACAGGGGGAACCACGAGCAGTACTTC. Encoded protein: CAMRDRGNHEQYF.

CDR3 coding DNA: TGTGCCAGCAGCTTGGGTTGGGGGGGGCAGTTCTTC. This codes for CASSLGWGGQFF. This chain joins TRBV5-8 and TRBJ2-1; 7 positions agree with TRBD2. The CDR3 sequence is 12 residues long. CDR1 and CDR2 from the germline V gene are SGHTS and YDEGEE. J lost 12 bases, V lost 0 bases, and 3 bases had no gene match.

The chain combines TRBV4-1 with TRBJ2-4; a possible D gene is TRBD1 (5 bases). V gave up 0 bases and J gave up 5 bases, with 11 bases separating them. There are 15 residues in the CDR3. CDR1 and CDR2 (germline): MGHRA, YSYEKL. The CDR3 protein is CASSQDVRDQNIQYF. The CDR3 DNA reads as TGCGCCAGCAGCCAAGATGTCAGGGATCAAAACATTCAGTACTTC.

V usage is TRBV11-1 and J usage is TRBJ1-1; possibly TRBD1 for D (6 bases). V lost 4 bases and J 0 bases, leaving 12 bases between the germline ends. The CDR3 is 15 residues long. Looked up from germline, CDR1 is SGHAT and CDR2 is FQDESV (reference sequence). CDR3 in DNA: TGTGCCAGCAGCTCTTACACAGGGTTGAACACTGAAGCTTTCTTT. Its protein product is CASSSYTGLNTEAFF.

This chain uses TRBV28 with TRBJ2-5; possible D gene TRBD1, 5 bases. The CDR3 runs to 17 residues. Trimming shortened V by 6 bases and J by 0 bases, and 20 bases separated the two germline ends. Germline assignment: CDR1 MDHEN and CDR2 SYDVKM. The CDR3 protein is CASSYPDSYRYQETQYF. In nucleotides, the CDR3 is TGTGCCAGCAGCTACCCCGACAGTTATAGGTACCAAGAGACCCAGTACTTC.

The chain employs TRBV14 and TRBJ1-2; D remains unclear. Germline loops: CDR1 SGHDN, CDR2 FVKESK. CDR3 length equals 16 residues. Trimming removed 4 bases at V and 8 bases at J, with 23 bases between. This CDR3 is CASSRTLYRGPGGYTF. The CDR3, as DNA: TGTGCCAGCAGCCGAACCCTCTACAGAGGGCCAGGCGGCTACACCTTC.

The genes are TRBV9 and TRBJ2-1; TRBD2 matches 10 bases. The CDR3 has 17 residues. CDR1 SGDLS and CDR2 YYNGEE come from the germline V gene. With V trimmed by 4 bases and J by 8 bases, 15 bases remained unmatched. Here the CDR3 DNA reads TGTGCCAGCAGCAAACACAAAGGACTAGCGGTAACCCATGAGCAGTTCTTC. As protein: CASSKHKGLAVTHEQFF.

The CDR3 region has the DNA TGTGCCAGTAGTAAGGGACAGGGCTATCAGCCCCAGCATTTT. This encodes CASSKGQGYQPQHF. This chain uses TRBV19 with TRBJ1-5, with 9 positions matching TRBD1. The germline V gene encodes CDR1 LNHDA and CDR2 SQIVND (reference sequence). This CDR3 has 14 amino acids. Trimming cost V 4 bases and J 5 bases; bases outside gene matches: 3.

The rearrangement joins TRBV20-1 to TRBJ1-1; 7 bases line up with TRBD1. The germline CDR1 and CDR2 sequences are DFQATT and SNEGSKA (reference sequence). The CDR3 runs to 12 residues. V gave up 3 bases and J gave up 11 bases; unmatched junction bases: 9. CDR3 DNA: TGCAGTGCTAGTTCGTCAGGGGGGAGGGCTTTCTTT. The encoded protein is CSASSSGGRAFF.

The J gene is TRBJ1-2, the V gene TRBV6-5; D uncertain. V lost 8 bases and J lost 0, with 7 bases in between. The CDR3 covers 12 residues. The germline V gene has CDR1 MNHEY and CDR2 SVGAGI. The CDR3 coding sequence is TGTGCCAGCGCGCAAGCTAACTATGGCTACACCTTC. This sequence encodes CASAQANYGYTF.

The V call is TRBV28, the J call TRBJ1-1; 7 nucleotides line up with TRBD1. Germline V gene sequence: CDR1 MDHEN, CDR2 SYDVKM. CDR3 length: 15 amino acids. Losses at the gene ends were 6 bases for V and 5 bases for J; bases not matched to a gene: 12. CDR3 DNA: TGTGCCAGCAGGAACCAGGGGGGTGGAAAAACTGAAGCTTTCTTT. Its translation is CASRNQGGGKTEAFF.